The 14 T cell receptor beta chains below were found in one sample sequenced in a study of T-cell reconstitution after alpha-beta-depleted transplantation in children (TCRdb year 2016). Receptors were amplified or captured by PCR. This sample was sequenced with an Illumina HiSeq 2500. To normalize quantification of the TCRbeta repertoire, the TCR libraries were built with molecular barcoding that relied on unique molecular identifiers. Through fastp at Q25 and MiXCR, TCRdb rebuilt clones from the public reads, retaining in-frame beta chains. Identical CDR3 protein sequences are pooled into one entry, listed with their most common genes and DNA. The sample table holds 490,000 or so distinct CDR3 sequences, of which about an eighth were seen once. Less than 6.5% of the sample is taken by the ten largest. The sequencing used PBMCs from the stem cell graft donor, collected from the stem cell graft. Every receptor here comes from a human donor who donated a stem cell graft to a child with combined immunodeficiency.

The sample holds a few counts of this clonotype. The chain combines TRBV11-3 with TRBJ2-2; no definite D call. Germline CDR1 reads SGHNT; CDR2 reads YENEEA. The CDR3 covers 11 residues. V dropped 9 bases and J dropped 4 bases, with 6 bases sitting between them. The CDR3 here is CASQLTGELFF. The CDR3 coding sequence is TGTGCCAGTCAGCTCACCGGGGAGCTGTTTTTT.

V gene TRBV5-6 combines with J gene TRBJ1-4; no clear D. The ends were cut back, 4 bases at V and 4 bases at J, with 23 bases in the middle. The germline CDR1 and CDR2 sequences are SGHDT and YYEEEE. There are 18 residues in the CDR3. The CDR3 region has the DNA TGTGCCAGCAGCAGTCACCTCCTGACGGGCCTCTTTAATGAAAAACTGTTTTTT. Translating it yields CASSSHLLTGLFNEKLFF.

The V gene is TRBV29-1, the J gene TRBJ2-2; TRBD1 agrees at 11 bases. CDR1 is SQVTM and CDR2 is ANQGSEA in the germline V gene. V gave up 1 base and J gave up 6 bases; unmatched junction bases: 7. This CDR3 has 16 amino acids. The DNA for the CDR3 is TGCAGCGTTGAAGCCAGGGGACAGGGGGGGCCCGGGGAGCTGTTTTTT. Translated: CSVEARGQGGPGELFF.

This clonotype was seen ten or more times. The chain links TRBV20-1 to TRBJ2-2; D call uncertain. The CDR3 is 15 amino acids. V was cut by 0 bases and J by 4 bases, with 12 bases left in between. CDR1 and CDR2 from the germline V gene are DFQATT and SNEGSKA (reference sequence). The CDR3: CSARELKARTGELFF. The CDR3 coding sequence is TGCAGTGCTAGAGAGTTGAAGGCGCGCACCGGGGAGCTGTTTTTT.

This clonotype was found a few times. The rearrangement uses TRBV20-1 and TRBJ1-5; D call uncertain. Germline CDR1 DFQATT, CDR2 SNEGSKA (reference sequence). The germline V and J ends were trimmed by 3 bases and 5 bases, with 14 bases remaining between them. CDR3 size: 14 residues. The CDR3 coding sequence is TGCAGTGCTAGGCTGGTGGGTACGGATCAGCCCCAGCATTTT. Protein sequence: CSARLVGTDQPQHF.

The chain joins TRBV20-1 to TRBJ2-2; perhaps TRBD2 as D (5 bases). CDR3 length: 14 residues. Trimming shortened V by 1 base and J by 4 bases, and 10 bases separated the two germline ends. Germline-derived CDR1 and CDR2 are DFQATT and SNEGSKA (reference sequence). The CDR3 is CSARGKRGTGELFF. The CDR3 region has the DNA TGCAGTGCTAGAGGGAAACGGGGCACCGGGGAGCTGTTTTTT.

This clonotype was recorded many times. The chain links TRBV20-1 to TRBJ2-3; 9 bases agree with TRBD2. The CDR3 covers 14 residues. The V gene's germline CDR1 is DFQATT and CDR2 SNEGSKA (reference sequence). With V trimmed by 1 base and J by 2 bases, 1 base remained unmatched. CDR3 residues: CSARGGLATDTQYF. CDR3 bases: TGCAGTGCTAGAGGGGGACTAGCCACAGATACGCAGTATTTT.

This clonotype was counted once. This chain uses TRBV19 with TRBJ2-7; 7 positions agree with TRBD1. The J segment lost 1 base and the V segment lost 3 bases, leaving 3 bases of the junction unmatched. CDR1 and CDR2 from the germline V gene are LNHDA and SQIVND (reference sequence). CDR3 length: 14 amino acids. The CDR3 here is CASSMGDSSYEQYF. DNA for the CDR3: TGTGCCAGTAGTATGGGGGACAGTTCCTACGAGCAGTACTTC.

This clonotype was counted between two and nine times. Here the CDR3 reads CASSVEGTGFNEQFF. The CDR3 DNA reads as TGTGCCAGCAGCGTAGAGGGGACAGGGTTCAATGAGCAGTTCTTC. The rearrangement links TRBV9 to TRBJ2-1; the match to TRBD1 covers 9 bases. The germline V gene encodes CDR1 SGDLS and CDR2 YYNGEE. The CDR3 is 15 residues long. With 0 bases clipped from V and 6 bases from J, the junction kept 4 bases outside the gene matches. Filled out from reference TRBV9 and TRBJ2-1, the complete variable domain reads DSGVTQTPKHLITATGQRVTLRCSPRSGDLSVYWYQQSLDQGLQFLIQYYNGEERAKGNILERFSAQQFPDLHSELNLSSLELGDSALYFCASSVEGTGFNEQFFGPGTRLTVL.

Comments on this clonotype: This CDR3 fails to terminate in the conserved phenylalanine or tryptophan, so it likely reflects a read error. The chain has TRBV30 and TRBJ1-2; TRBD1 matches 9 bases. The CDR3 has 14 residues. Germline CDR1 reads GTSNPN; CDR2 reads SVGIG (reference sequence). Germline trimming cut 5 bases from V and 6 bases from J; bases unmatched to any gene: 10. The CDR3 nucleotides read TGTGCCTGGGCCCCGTTCGGACAGGGGAATGGCTACACCTAC. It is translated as CAWAPFGQGNGYTY.

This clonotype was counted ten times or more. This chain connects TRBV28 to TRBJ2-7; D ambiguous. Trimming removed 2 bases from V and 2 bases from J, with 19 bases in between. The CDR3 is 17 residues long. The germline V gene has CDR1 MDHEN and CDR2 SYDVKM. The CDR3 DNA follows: TGTGCCAGCAGTTTACCCTACCGTGGGCTTCACCCCTACGAGCAGTACTTC. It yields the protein CASSLPYRGLHPYEQYF.

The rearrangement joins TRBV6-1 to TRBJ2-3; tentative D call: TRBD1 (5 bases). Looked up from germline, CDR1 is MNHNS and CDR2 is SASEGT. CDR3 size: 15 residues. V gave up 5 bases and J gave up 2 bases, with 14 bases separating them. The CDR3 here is CASSRTQGFTDTQYF. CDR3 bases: TGTGCCAGCAGTAGGACACAAGGATTCACAGATACGCAGTATTTT.

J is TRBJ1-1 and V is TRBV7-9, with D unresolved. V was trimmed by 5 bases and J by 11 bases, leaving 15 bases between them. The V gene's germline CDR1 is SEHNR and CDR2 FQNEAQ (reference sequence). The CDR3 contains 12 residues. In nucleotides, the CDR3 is TGTGCCAGCAGCCTCGGACCGGCGGGGGCTTTCTTT. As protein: CASSLGPAGAFF. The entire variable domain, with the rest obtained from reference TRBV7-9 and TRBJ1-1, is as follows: DTGVSQNPRHKITKRGQNVTFRCDPISEHNRLYWYRQTLGQGPEFLTYFQNEAQLEKSRLLSDRFSAERPKGSFSTLEIQRTEQGDSAMYLCASSLGPAGAFFGQGTRLTVV.

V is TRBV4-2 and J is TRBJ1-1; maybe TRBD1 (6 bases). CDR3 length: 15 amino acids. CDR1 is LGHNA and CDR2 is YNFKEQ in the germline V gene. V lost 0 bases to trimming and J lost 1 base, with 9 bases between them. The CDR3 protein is CASSQEAGQNTEAFF. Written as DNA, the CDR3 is TGTGCCAGCAGCCAAGAGGCGGGACAGAACACTGAAGCTTTCTTT.